This T cell receptor beta chain was obtained from a study of blood T cell repertoires in COVID-19. CDR1 and CDR2 from the germline V gene are LNHDA and SQIVND (reference sequence). Trimming cost V 4 bases and J 2 bases; bases outside gene matches: 2. The CDR3 consists of 14 residues. The assay was immunoSEQ multiplex PCR, and TCRdb's table has in-frame clones only and misses some. The table has 70,000 to 100,000 clones, less than 90% seen once. Sequenced input: peripheral blood. This chain uses TRBV19 with TRBJ1-2, with 9 positions matching TRBD1. The origin of this receptor is a man older than 75 with active or convalescent COVID-19. The CDR3 reads CASSTDRGNYGYTF. The CDR3 DNA follows: TGTGCCAGTAGTACCGACAGGGGGAACTATGGCTACACCTTC.